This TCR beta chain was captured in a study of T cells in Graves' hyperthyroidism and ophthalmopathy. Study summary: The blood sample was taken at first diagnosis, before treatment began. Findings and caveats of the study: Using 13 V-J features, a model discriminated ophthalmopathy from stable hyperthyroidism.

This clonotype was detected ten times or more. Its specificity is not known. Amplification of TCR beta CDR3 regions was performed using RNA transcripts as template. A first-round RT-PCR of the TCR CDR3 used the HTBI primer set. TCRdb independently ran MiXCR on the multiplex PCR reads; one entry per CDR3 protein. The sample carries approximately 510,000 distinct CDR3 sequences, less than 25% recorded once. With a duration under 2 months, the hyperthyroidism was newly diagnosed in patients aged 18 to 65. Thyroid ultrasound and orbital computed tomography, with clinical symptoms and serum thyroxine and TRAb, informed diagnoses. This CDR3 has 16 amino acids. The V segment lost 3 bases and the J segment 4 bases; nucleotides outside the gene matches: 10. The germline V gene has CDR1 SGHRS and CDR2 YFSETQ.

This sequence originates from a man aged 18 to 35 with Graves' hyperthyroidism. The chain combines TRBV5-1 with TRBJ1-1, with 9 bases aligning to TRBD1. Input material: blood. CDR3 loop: CASSSRPGQGGTEAFF. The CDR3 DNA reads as TGCGCCAGCAGCTCTCGACCGGGACAGGGAGGCACTGAAGCTTTCTTT.